This T cell receptor (beta chain) was observed in a study of control samples from healthy donors and cancer patients. The germline V gene has CDR1 WNHNN and CDR2 SYGVQD (reference sequence). V gave up 4 bases and J gave up 5 bases; unmatched junction bases: 4. This CDR3 region has 14 residues. Data came from immunoSEQ multiplex PCR; TCRdb stores just in-frame clones and leaves some out. The repertoire holds around 130,000 clones, with approximately 90% as singletons. This receptor was obtained from a man aged 25 to 40 in good health. The sample consisted of blood. The V call is TRBV10-1, the J call TRBJ2-1; TRBD2 matches 8 bases. Here the CDR3 DNA reads TGCGCCAGCAGTGGAGCGGGACTAGACAATGAGCAGTTCTTC. This translates into CASSGAGLDNEQFF.